A selection of T cell receptor beta chains follows, all from one sample in a study of post-analysis software for immune sequencing data. TCRdb redid the calling of the PCR reads with MiXCR, one entry per CDR3 protein. The sample yields 650,000 to 900,000 distinct CDR3 sequences, 35% to 55% seen once. The sample was blood. Receptor source: a girl between 5 and 17 years old with multiple sclerosis. Both conserved end residues are part of each CDR3. D genes are given only for firm matches. The size of a clone is reported for some rows only, either as once, few or many, or as a class for expanded clones.

CDR3aa	CDR3nt	v_gene	j_gene	d_gene	abundance
CASSPDLNANTEAFF	TGTGCCAGCAGCCCCGACCTGAATGCGAACACTGAAGCTTTCTTT	TRBV5-4	TRBJ1-1	-	few
CASSLVGDSNQPQHF	TGTGCCAGCAGCTTGGTCGGAGATAGCAATCAGCCCCAGCATTTT	TRBV7-2	TRBJ1-5	-	-
CASSLTGTVNEQFF	TGTGCCAGCAGCTTAACCGGGACAGTTAATGAGCAGTTCTTC	TRBV7-2	TRBJ2-1	TRBD1	few
CASSPAGLGGGLYEQYF	TGTGCTAGCAGCCCAGCAGGGCTAGGGGGAGGTTTATACGAGCAGTACTTC	TRBV7-7	TRBJ2-7	-	few
CASSFETKSNQPQHF	TGTGCCAGCAGCTTTGAGACGAAGAGCAATCAGCCCCAGCATTTT	TRBV7-3	TRBJ1-5	-	few
CASSETLGLAPYNEQFF	TGCGCCAGCAGTGAGACTCTGGGACTAGCCCCTTACAATGAGCAGTTCTTC	TRBV10-2	TRBJ2-1	TRBD2	-
CAVQGQGTDTQYF	TGTGCCGTACAGGGACAGGGCACAGATACGCAGTATTTT	TRBV10-3	TRBJ2-3	TRBD1	-
CASSQWGYNEQFF	TGTGCCAGCAGCCAGTGGGGGTACAATGAGCAGTTCTTC	TRBV7-6	TRBJ2-1	-	-
CASSLLGQGNSEQYF	TGTGCCAGCAGTCTCCTGGGACAGGGGAACAGCGAGCAGTACTTC	TRBV28	TRBJ2-7	TRBD1	-
CRAGLAGIGEQFF	TGCAGGGCGGGACTAGCGGGAATTGGTGAGCAGTTCTTC	TRBV29-1	TRBJ2-1	TRBD2	-
CAISVGLNYYEQYF	TGTGCCATCAGTGTCGGCTTGAACTACTACGAGCAGTACTTC	TRBV10-3	TRBJ2-7	-	-
CSATGQGDTGELFF	TGCAGTGCTACAGGACAGGGGGACACCGGGGAGCTGTTTTTT	TRBV20-1	TRBJ2-2	TRBD1	-
CASSAKGLYNQPQHF	TGTGCCAGCAGTGCCAAGGGACTGTACAATCAGCCCCAGCATTTT	TRBV2	TRBJ1-5	-	-
CASSHDDLTDTQYF	TGTGCCAGCAGCCACGACGATCTCACAGATACGCAGTATTTT	TRBV3-1	TRBJ2-3	-	-
CASISSSYNEQFF	TGTGCCAGCATCTCCAGCTCCTACAATGAGCAGTTCTTC	TRBV6-5	TRBJ2-1	-	-
CASSLRLSFSPLIPNNEQFF	TGTGCCAGCAGTTTACGGTTAAGTTTCTCCCCTCTCATCCCAAACAATGAGCAGTTCTTC	TRBV27	TRBJ2-1	-	many
CATSSEWDGANVLTF	TGTGCCACCAGCAGCGAGTGGGATGGGGCCAACGTCCTGACTTTC	TRBV15	TRBJ2-6	-	-
CASSLRGSGRAGDTQYF	TGTGCCAGCAGCTTGCGGGGTAGCGGGAGGGCAGGAGATACGCAGTATTTT	TRBV7-2	TRBJ2-3	TRBD2	few
CAWRVRGTTYEQYF	TGTGCCTGGAGAGTTAGGGGGACAACCTACGAGCAGTACTTC	TRBV30	TRBJ2-7	-	-
CASSVRGTGGASGSQPQHF	TGTGCCAGCAGTGTCAGAGGGACAGGGGGCGCCAGCGGGAGTCAGCCCCAGCATTTT	TRBV6-1	TRBJ1-5	TRBD1	-
CSARGGRATASSYEQYF	TGCAGTGCTAGGGGAGGTAGGGCGACAGCCAGCTCCTACGAGCAGTACTTC	TRBV20-1	TRBJ2-7	-	few
CASSPYWTSGTDEQFF	TGTGCCAGCAGCCCCTATTGGACTAGCGGGACCGATGAGCAGTTCTTC	TRBV3-1	TRBJ2-1	TRBD2	-
CASSLGQGNYVYTF	TGTGCCAGCAGCTTAGGACAGGGGAACTATGTCTACACCTTC	TRBV7-8	TRBJ1-2	TRBD1	-